The next 12 T cell receptor beta chains were all read from a single sample in a study of T cells in localized non-small cell lung cancer. The repertoire was sequenced with immunoSEQ multiplex PCR; TCRdb's copy has only in-frame clones and lacks some. The repertoire holds 25,000 to 30,000 clones, with approximately 90% as singletons. This specimen consisted of peripheral blood, obtained before any cancer treatment. The source of these receptors is a female donor of 60 years or more with stage III squamous cell lung carcinoma.

The CDR3 nucleotides are TGTGCCAGCAGTTTTAGGGGGCGACCCTCCTACGAGCAGTACTTC. It is translated as CASSFRGRPSYEQYF. The rearrangement links TRBV28 to TRBJ2-7, with TRBD1 matching over 7 bases. The CDR3 totals 15 residues. The V and J ends lost 3 bases and 0 bases, in that order; junction bases with no gene match: 5. Germline lookup yields CDR1 MDHEN and CDR2 SYDVKM. Looking up the rest from reference TRBV28 and TRBJ2-7 gives the full variable domain: DVKVTQSSRYLVKRTGEKVFLECVQDMDHENMFWYRQDPGLGLRLIYFSYDVKMKEKGDIPEGYSVSREKKERFSLILESASTNQTSMYLCASSFRGRPSYEQYFGPGTRLTVT.

This chain joins TRBV7-2 and TRBJ2-2; 8 bases map to TRBD2. Germline CDR1 SGHTA, CDR2 FQGNSA. After removal of 5 bases from V and 1 base from J, the junction contained 6 bases not matched to a gene. The CDR3 loop spans 16 amino acids. Written as DNA, the CDR3 is TGTGCCAGCAGCCGATTCCGGGGGGGGAACACCGGGGAGCTGTTTTTT. Encoded protein: CASSRFRGGNTGELFF.

V and J are TRBV21-1 and TRBJ1-3. TRBV21-1 is described as a pseudogene. The CDR3 loop spans 13 amino acids. The CDR3 reads CASSKNPHPTIYF. The CDR3 bases are TGTGCCAGCAGCAAAAATCCCCACCCAACCATATATTTT.

The CDR3 nucleotides read TGTGCCAGCAGCTTAGCCGGGACAGGAAACGCGCCGTACTTC. This codes for CASSLAGTGNAPYF. This chain joins TRBV11-2 and TRBJ2-7, with 8 nucleotides matching TRBD1. The CDR3 loop spans 14 amino acids. Trimming cost V 1 base and J 12 bases; bases outside gene matches: 11. Germline lookup yields CDR1 SGHAT and CDR2 FQNNGV.

The rearrangement uses TRBV2 and TRBJ1-4, with D possibly being TRBD1 (6 bases). The V gene lost 6 bases and the J gene lost 0 bases, with 8 bases spanning the gap. Germline loops: CDR1 SNHLY, CDR2 FYNNEI. This CDR3 region has 14 residues. Written as DNA, the CDR3 is TGTGCCAGCAGGGACAGTGCAACTAATGAAAAACTGTTTTTT. It is translated as CASRDSATNEKLFF.

The gene calls are TRBV25-1 and TRBJ2-1; TRBD2 matches at 9 bases. This CDR3 is 14 amino acids long. Germline V gene sequence: CDR1 MGHDK, CDR2 SYGVNS. V trimming: 5 bases; J trimming: 7 bases; junction bases outside the gene matches: 6. The CDR3 DNA sequence: TGTGCCAGCAGTAAGAGCGGGAGGTCGAATGAGCAGTTCTTC. The encoded protein is CASSKSGRSNEQFF.

V gene TRBV6-5 combines with J gene TRBJ2-7; 9 bases map to TRBD1. Per germline, CDR1 MNHEY and CDR2 SVGAGI. Trimming cost V 5 bases and J 6 bases; bases outside gene matches: 11. CDR3 length: 15 amino acids. DNA of the CDR3: TGTGCCAGCAGTCTGTCCGGGACAGGGCAGGGCGAGCAGTACTTC. Encoded protein: CASSLSGTGQGEQYF.

This chain uses TRBV9 with TRBJ2-1; 9 nucleotides align to TRBD1. The CDR3 is 15 amino acids. The germline V gene encodes CDR1 SGDLS and CDR2 YYNGEE. Losses at the gene ends were 0 bases for V and 9 bases for J; bases not matched to a gene: 7. In DNA form, the CDR3 reads TGTGCCAGCAGCGTAGCTGGGACAGGGTATGGTGAGCAGTTCTTC. Translating gives CASSVAGTGYGEQFF.

A word on this clone: A junction boundary mismatches the germline segment, possibly from a read error. The chain recombines TRBV2 with TRBJ2-7, with D possibly matching TRBD2 (6 bases). Germline V gene sequence: CDR1 SNHLY, CDR2 FYNNEI. CDR3 length equals 17 residues. In nucleotides, the CDR3 is TGTGCCAGCAGGGAAGCGGGTGGAGGAATTGGGTCCTACGAGCAGTACTTC. This sequence encodes CASREAGGGIGSYEQYF.

This clone was found once. The chain combines TRBV5-1 with TRBJ2-7, with D possibly being TRBD2 (5 bases). The CDR3 consists of 12 residues. V lost 3 bases and J lost 7, with 11 bases in between. Germline CDR1 and CDR2: SGHRS and YFSETQ. The CDR3 region is CASSSVLEEQYF. The CDR3 DNA reads as TGCGCCAGCAGCTCTGTACTAGAGGAGCAGTACTTC.

The chain's CDR3 is CASKILGAEETQYF. CDR3 nucleotides: TGTGCCAGCAAGATCCTGGGGGCTGAAGAGACCCAGTACTTC. This chain links TRBV27 with TRBJ2-5; D is perhaps TRBD1 (6 bases). The CDR3 length is 14 residues. V shed 7 bases and J shed 3 bases, with 15 bases lying between them. CDR1 and CDR2 from the germline V gene are MNHEY and SMNVEV (reference sequence).

The rearrangement joins TRBV19 to TRBJ1-4; 7 nucleotides agree with TRBD1. CDR3 size: 16 residues. Per germline, CDR1 LNHDA and CDR2 SQIVND (reference sequence). The junction had 14 bases not matched to a gene; V was cut back by 5 bases and J by 8 bases. This CDR3 is CASSQWIRGREEKLFF. CDR3 sequence (DNA): TGTGCCAGTAGTCAGTGGATAAGGGGGCGCGAAGAAAAACTGTTTTTT.